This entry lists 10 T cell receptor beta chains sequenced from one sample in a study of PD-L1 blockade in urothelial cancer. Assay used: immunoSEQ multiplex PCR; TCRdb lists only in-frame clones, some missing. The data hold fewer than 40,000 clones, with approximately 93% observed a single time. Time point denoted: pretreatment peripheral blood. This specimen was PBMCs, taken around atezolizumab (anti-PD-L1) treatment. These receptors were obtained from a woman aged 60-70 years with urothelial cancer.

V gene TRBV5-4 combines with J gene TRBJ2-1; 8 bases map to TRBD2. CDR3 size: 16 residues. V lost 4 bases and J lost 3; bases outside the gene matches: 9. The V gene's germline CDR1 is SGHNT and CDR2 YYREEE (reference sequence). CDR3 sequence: CASSLAGRVRYNEQFF. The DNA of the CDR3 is TGTGCCAGCAGCCTAGCGGGCCGGGTCCGCTACAATGAGCAGTTCTTC.

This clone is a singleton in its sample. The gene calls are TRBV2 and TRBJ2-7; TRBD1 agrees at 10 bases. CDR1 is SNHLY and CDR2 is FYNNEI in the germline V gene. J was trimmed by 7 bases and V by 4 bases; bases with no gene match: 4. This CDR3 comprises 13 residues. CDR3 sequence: CASSGQGAGEQYF. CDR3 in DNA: TGTGCCAGCAGTGGACAGGGGGCGGGGGAGCAGTACTTC.

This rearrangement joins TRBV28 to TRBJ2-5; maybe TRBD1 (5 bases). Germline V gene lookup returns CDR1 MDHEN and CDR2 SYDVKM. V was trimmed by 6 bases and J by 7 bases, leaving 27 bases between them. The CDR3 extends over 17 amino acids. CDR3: CASRKPLTEGKRGTQYF. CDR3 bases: TGTGCCAGCAGGAAACCCCTAACAGAAGGGAAAAGGGGGACCCAGTACTTC.

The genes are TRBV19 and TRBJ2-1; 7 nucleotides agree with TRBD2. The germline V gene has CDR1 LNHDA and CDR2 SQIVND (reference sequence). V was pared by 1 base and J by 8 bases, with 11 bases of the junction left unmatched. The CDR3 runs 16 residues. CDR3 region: CASSIGEAERGHEQFF. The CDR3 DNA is TGTGCCAGTAGTATAGGGGAGGCCGAGCGGGGCCATGAGCAGTTCTTC.

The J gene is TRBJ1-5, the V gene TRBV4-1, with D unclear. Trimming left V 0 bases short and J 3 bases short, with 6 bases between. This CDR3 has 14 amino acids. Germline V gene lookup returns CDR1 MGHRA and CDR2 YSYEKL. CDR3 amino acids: CASSQEGLNQPQHF. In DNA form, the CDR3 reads TGCGCCAGCAGCCAAGAAGGACTCAATCAGCCCCAGCATTTT.

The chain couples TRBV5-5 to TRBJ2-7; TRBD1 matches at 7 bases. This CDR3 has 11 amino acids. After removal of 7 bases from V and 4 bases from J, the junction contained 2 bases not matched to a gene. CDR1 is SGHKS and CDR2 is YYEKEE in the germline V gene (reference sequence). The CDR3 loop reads CASSDRYEQYF. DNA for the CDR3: TGTGCCAGCTCGGACAGGTACGAGCAGTACTTC.

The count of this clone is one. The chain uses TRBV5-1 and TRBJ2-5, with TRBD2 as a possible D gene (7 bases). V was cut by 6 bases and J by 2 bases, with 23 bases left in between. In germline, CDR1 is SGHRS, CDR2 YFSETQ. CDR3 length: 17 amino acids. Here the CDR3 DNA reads TGCGCCAGCACCCCTATGACGGGAGGAGGGGGTCAAGAGACCCAGTACTTC. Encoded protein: CASTPMTGGGGQETQYF.

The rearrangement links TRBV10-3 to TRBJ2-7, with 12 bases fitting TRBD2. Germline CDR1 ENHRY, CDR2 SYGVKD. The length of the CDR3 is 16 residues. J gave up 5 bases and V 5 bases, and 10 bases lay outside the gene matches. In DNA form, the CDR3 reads TGTGCCATCAGTCCCCCAAGAACTAGCGGGAGGCACGAGCAGTACTTC. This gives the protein CAISPPRTSGRHEQYF.

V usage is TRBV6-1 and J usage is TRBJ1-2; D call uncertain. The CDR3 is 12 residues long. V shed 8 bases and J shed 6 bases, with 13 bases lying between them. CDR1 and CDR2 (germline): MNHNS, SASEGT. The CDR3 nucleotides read TGTGCCAGCGAGGTCAGCCGTCATGGCTACACCTTC. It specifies CASEVSRHGYTF.

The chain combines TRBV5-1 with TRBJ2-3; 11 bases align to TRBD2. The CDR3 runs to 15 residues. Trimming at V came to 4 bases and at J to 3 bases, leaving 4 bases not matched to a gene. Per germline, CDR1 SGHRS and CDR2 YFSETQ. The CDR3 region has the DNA TGCGCCAGCAGCCCAGGGACTAGCGGAACAGATACGCAGTATTTT. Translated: CASSPGTSGTDTQYF. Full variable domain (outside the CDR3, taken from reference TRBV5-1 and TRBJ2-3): KAGVTQTPRYLIKTRGQQVTLSCSPISGHRSVSWYQQTPGQGLQFLFEYFSETQRNKGNFPGRFSGRQFSNSRSEMNVSTLELGDSALYLCASSPGTSGTDTQYFGPGTRLTVL.